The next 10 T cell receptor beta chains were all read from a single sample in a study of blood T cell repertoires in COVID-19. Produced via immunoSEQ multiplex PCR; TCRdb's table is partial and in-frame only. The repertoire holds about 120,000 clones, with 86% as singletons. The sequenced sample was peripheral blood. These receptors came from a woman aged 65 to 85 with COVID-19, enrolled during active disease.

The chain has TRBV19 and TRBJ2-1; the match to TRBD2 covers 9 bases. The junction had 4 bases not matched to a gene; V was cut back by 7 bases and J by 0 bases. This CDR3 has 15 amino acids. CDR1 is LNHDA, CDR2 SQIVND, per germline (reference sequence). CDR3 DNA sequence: TGTGCCAGTAATCGAGCGGGGGGCTCCTACAATGAGCAGTTCTTC. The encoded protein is CASNRAGGSYNEQFF.

The CDR3 protein is CASSQGNTEAFF. CDR3 in DNA: TGCGCCAGCAGTCAGGGTAACACTGAAGCTTTCTTT. The chain recombines TRBV10-2 with TRBJ1-1; D may be TRBD1 (5 bases). Trimming left V 5 bases short and J 2 bases short, with 6 bases between. CDR1 and CDR2 from the germline V gene are WSHSY and SAAADI. This CDR3 region has 12 residues.

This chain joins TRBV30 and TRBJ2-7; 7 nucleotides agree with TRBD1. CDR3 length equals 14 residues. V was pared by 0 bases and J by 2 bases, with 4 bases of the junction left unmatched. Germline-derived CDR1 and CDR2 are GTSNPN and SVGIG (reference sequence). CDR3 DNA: TGTGCCTGGAGTGTTCCAGGGGGAACCTACGAGCAGTACTTC. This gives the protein CAWSVPGGTYEQYF.

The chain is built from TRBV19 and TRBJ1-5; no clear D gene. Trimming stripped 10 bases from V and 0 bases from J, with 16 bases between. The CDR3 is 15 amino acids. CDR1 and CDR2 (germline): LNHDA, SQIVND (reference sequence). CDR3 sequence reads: CATNTSGYSNQPQHF. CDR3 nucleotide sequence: TGTGCCACCAATACTTCAGGTTATAGCAATCAGCCCCAGCATTTT.

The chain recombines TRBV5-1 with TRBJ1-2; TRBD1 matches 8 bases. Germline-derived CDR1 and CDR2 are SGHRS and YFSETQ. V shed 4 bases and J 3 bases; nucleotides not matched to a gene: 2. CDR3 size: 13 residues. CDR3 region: CASSVGQDYGYTF. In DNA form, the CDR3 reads TGCGCCAGCAGCGTGGGACAGGACTATGGCTACACCTTC.

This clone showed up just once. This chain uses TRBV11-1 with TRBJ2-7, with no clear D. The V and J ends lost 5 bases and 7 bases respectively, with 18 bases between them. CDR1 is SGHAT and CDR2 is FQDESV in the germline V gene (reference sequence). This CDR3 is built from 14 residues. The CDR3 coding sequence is TGTGCCAGCAGCCCCTCTAGGAAAGCGAGAGAGCAGTACTTC. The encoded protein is CASSPSRKAREQYF.

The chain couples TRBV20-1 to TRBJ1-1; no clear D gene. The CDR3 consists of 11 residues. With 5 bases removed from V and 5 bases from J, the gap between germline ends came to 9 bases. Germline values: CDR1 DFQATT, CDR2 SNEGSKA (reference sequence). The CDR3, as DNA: TGCAGTGCTGACTTGGCGACTGAAGCTTTCTTT. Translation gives CSADLATEAFF.

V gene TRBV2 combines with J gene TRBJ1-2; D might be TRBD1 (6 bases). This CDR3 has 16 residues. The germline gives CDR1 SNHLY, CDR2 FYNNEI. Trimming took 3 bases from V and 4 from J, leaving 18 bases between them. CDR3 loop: CASSEIQGYQTYGYTF. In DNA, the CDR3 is TGTGCCAGCAGTGAGATACAGGGCTACCAGACCTATGGCTACACCTTC.

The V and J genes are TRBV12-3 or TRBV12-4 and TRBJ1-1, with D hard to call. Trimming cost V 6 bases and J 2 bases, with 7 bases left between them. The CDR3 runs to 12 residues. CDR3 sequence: CASSFSNTEAFF. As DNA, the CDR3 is TGTGCCAGCAGCTTTAGTAACACTGAAGCTTTCTTT.

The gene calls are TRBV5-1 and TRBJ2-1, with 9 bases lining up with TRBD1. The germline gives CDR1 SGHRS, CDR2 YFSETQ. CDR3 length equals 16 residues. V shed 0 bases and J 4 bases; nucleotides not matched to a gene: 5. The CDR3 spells CASSLVYRGPYNEQFF. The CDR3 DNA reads TGCGCCAGCAGCTTGGTTTACAGGGGGCCATACAATGAGCAGTTCTTC.